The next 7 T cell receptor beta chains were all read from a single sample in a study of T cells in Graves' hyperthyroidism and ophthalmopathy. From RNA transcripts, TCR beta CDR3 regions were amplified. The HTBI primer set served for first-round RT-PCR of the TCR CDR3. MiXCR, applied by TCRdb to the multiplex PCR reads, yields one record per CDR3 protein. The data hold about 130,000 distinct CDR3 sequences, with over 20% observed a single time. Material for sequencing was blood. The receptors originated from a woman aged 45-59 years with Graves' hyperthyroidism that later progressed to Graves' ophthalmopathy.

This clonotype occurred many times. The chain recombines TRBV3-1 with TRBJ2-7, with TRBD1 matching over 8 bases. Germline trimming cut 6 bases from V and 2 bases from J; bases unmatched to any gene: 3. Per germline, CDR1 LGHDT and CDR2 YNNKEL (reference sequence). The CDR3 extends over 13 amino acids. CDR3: CASSHRGAYEQYF. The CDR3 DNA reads TGTGCCAGCAGTCACAGGGGGGCCTACGAGCAGTACTTC.

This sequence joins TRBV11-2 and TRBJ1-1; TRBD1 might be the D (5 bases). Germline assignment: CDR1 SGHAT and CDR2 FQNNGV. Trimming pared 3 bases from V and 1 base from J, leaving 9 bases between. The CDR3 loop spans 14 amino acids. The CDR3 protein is CASSFTTANTEAFF. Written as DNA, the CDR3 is TGTGCCAGCAGCTTTACGACAGCGAACACTGAAGCTTTCTTT.

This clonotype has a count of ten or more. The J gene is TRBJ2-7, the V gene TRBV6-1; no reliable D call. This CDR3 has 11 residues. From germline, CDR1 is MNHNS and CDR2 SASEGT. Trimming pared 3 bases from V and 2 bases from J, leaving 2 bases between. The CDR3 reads CASSDPYEQYF. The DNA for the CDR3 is TGTGCCAGCAGTGACCCCTACGAGCAGTACTTC.

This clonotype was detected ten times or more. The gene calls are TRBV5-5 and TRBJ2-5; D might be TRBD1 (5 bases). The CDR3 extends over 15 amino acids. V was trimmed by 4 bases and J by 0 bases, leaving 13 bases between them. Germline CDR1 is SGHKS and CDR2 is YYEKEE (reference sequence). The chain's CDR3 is CASSGQGNHQETQYF. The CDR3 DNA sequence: TGTGCCAGCAGCGGGCAGGGAAACCACCAAGAGACCCAGTACTTC. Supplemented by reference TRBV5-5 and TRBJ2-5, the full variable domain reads DAGVTQSPTHLIKTRGQQVTLRCSPISGHKSVSWYQQVLGQGPQFIFQYYEKEERGRGNFPDRFSARQFPNYSSELNVNALLLGDSALYLCASSGQGNHQETQYFGPGTRLLVL.

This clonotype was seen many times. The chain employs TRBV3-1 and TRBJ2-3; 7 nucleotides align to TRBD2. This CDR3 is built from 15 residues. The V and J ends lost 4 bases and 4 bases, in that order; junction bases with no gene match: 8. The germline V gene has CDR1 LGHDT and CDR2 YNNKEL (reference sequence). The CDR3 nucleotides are TGTGCCAGCAGCCCGATGGCCGCGGGAGCAGATACGCAGTATTTT. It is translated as CASSPMAAGADTQYF.

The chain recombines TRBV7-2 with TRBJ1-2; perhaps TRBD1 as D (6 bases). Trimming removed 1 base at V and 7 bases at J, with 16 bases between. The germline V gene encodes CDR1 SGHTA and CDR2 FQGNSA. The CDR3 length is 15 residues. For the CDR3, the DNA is TGTGCCAGCAGCTTAGGGATCGGGGGGGCCGGTGGCTACACCTTC. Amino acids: CASSLGIGGAGGYTF. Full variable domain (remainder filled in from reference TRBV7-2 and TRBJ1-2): GAGVSQSPSNKVTEKGKDVELRCDPISGHTALYWYRQSLGQGLEFLIYFQGNSAPDKSGLPSDRFSAERTGGSVSTLTIQRTQQEDSAVYLCASSLGIGGAGGYTFGSGTRLTVV.

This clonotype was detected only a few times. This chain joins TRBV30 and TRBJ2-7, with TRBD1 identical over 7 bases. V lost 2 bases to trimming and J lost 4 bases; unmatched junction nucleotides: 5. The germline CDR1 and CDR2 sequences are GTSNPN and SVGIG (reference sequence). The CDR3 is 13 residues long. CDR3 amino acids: CAWSINRGYEQYF. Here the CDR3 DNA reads TGTGCCTGGAGTATAAACAGGGGTTACGAGCAGTACTTC.